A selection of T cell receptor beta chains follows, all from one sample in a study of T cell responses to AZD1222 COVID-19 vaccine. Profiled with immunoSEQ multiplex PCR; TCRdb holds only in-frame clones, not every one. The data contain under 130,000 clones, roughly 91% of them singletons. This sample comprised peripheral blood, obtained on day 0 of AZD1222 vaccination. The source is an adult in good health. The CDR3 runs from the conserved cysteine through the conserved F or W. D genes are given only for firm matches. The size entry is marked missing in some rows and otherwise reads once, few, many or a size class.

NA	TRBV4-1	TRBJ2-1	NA	TGCGCCAGCAGCCAAGCGCCACTAGCTATTGAGCAGTTCTTC	CASSQAPLAIEQFF
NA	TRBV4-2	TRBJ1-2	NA	TGTGCCAGCAGCCAAGATGGCGGCTCTAACTATGGCTACACCTTC	CASSQDGGSNYGYTF
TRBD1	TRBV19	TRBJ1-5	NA	TGTGCCAGTAGTATCACAGGGGGCGCGGCCCAGCATTTT	CASSITGGAAQHF
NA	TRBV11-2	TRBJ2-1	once	TGTGCCAGCAGCTCAACGAGGGCTGAGCAGTTCTTC	CASSSTRAEQFF
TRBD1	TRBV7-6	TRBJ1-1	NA	TGTGCCAGCAGCCGACAGGGGGCCACTGAAGCTTTCTTT	CASSRQGATEAFF
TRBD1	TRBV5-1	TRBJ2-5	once	TGCGCCAGCAAGGACGGGACAGGGTTGGAGACCCAGTACTTC	CASKDGTGLETQYF
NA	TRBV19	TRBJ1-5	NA	TGTGCCAGTAGTATAGTCCGGGCCGCGGAGCCCCAGCATTTT	CASSIVRAAEPQHF
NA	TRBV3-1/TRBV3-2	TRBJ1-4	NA	TGTGCCAGCAGCCAAGTGGGTGGCGAAAAACTGTTTTTT	CASSQVGGEKLFF
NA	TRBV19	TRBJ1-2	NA	TGTGCCAGTAGCTTCCTTAACTATGGCTACACCTTC	CASSFLNYGYTF
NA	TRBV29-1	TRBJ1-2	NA	TGCAGCGTTCAAATTACAGGGTTTGGTGGCTACACCTTC	CSVQITGFGGYTF
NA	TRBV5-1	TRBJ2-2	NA	TGCGCCAGCAGCTTCACTAGCAGCGGGGAGCTGTTTTTT	CASSFTSSGELFF
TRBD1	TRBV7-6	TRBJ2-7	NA	TGTGCCAGCAGCTTAGGTTCCGGGACAGGCTCCTACGAGCAGTACTTC	CASSLGSGTGSYEQYF
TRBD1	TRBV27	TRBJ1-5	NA	TGTGCCAGCAGTGGCCAGGGGGACAATCAGCCCCAGCATTTT	CASSGQGDNQPQHF
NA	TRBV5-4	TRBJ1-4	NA	TGTGCCAGCAGCTTACGGGACGGTGAAAAACTGTTTTTT	CASSLRDGEKLFF
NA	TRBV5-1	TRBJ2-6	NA	TGCGCCAGCAGACCCGGAGATGGGTCTGGGGCCAACGTCCTGACTTTC	CASRPGDGSGANVLTF
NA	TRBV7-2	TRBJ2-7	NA	TGTGCCAGCAGCCCTTCGGCGGGGAACTACGAGCAGTACTTC	CASSPSAGNYEQYF
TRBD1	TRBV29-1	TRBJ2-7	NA	TGCAGCGTGACACAGGGGGCCTACGAGCAGTACTTC	CSVTQGAYEQYF
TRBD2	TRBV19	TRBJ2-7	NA	TGTGCCAGTAGGGACTTCGCGGGAGGAGACGAGCAGTACTTC	CASRDFAGGDEQYF
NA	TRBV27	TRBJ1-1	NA	TGTGCCAGCAGTCCCAAGATCCGGGGTAGAATAGACACTGAAGCTTTCTTT	CASSPKIRGRIDTEAFF
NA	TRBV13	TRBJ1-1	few	TGTGCCAGCAGCTTAGTGGGGGTGGAGGAAGCTTTCTTT	CASSLVGVEEAFF
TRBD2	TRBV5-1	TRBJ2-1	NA	TGCGCCAGCAGCTTGCTAGCGGGAGTTTACAATGAGCAGTTCTTC	CASSLLAGVYNEQFF
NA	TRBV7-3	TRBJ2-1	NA	TGTGCCAGCAGCTTAATATTAGCCTCGTACAATGAGCAGTTCTTC	CASSLILASYNEQFF
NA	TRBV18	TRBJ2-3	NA	TGTGCCAGCTCACCGGGACCCCCTAGCACAGATACGCAGTATTTT	CASSPGPPSTDTQYF
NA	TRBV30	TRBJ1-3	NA	TGTGCCTGTCTCCAGCAAATCTCTGGAAACACCATATATTTT	CACLQQISGNTIYF
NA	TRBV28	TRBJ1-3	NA	TGTGCCAGCAGACGAGGGAGGAACACCATATATTTT	CASRRGRNTIYF
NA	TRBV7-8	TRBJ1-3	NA	TGTGCCAGCAGCACGGGCGGGGCCTCTGGAAACACCATATATTTT	CASSTGGASGNTIYF
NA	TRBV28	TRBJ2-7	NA	TGTGCCAGCAGAAAAACCCCCGGACAGCAGTCCTACGAGCAGTACTTC	CASRKTPGQQSYEQYF
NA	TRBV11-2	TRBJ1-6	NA	TGTGCCAGCAGCACCGATAGCTCCTATAATTCACCCCTCCACTTT	CASSTDSSYNSPLHF
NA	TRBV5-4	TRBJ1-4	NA	TGTGCCAGCAGCTTGGACCCCGGGACTAATGAAAAACTGTTTTTT	CASSLDPGTNEKLFF
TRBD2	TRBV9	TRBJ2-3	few	TGTGCCAGCAGCGGGGCGGGGGTCACAGATACGCAGTATTTT	CASSGAGVTDTQYF
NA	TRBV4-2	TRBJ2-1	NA	TGTGCCAGCAGCCAGTTGGACGAGACGATAAGCTACAATGAGCAGTTCTTC	CASSQLDETISYNEQFF
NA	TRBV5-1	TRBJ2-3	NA	TGCGCCACCGCCGGGAGTCTCTCCACAGATACGCAGTATTTT	CATAGSLSTDTQYF
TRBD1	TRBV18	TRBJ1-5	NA	TGTGCCAGCTCCTCGAGGCAGGGGGCAAATCAGCCCCAGCATTTT	CASSSRQGANQPQHF
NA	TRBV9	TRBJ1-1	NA	TGTGCCAGCAGCGCCCGTGGGGGCACATCGAACACTGAAGCTTTCTTT	CASSARGGTSNTEAFF
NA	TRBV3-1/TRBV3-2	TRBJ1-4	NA	TGTGCCAGCAGCCAAGAGGCGGGGCGACGGGAATGGGGTGAAAAACTGTTTTTT	CASSQEAGRREWGEKLFF
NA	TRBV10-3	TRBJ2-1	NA	TGTGCCACGGGACCTCCCGGGGGATACAATGAGCAGTTCTTC	CATGPPGGYNEQFF
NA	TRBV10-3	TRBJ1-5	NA	TGTGCCATCAGTTCCGGGGTCCTCGGGCATCAGCCCCAGCATTTT	CAISSGVLGHQPQHF
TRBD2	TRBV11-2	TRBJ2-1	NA	TGTGCCAGCAGCTTAGTGGGTAGCGGGAGTGGGCAGTTCTTC	CASSLVGSGSGQFF
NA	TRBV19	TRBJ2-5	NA	TGTGCCAGTAGTATACGGCGGGGGCACCAAGAGACCCAGTACTTC	CASSIRRGHQETQYF
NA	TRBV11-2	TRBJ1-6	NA	TGTGCCAGCAGCTTAGGGAGGGCGAATTCACCCCTCCACTTT	CASSLGRANSPLHF
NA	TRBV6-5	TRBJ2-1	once	TGTGCCAGCAGTTTCCGGGACTTTCCCCCCAATGAGCAGTTCTTC	CASSFRDFPPNEQFF